The 20 T cell receptor beta chains below all came from one sample that was sequenced in a study of shared clonotypes between healthy human individuals. Using immunoSEQ multiplex PCR, the repertoire was profiled, and TCRdb retains in-frame clones only, with some absent. The sample lists roughly 1,100,000 clones, around 74% occurring once. What was sequenced was memory CD4+ T cells sorted from blood. As for subset: CD45RA-negative fraction. Source of these receptors: a man aged 18 to 29 in good health.

The rearrangement uses TRBV7-2 and TRBJ1-1; 7 nucleotides match TRBD1. V lost 1 base to trimming and J lost 6 bases; unmatched junction nucleotides: 8. This CDR3 contains 15 residues. Germline V gene data show CDR1 as SGHTA and CDR2 as FQGNSA. CDR3 in amino acids: CASSLETGQAPEAFF. DNA for the CDR3: TGTGCCAGCAGCTTAGAGACAGGGCAGGCACCTGAAGCTTTCTTT. The full variable domain, with the rest looked up from reference TRBV7-2 and TRBJ1-1, is GAGVSQSPSNKVTEKGKDVELRCDPISGHTALYWYRQSLGQGLEFLIYFQGNSAPDKSGLPSDRFSAERTGGSVSTLTIQRTQQEDSAVYLCASSLETGQAPEAFFGQGTRLTVV.

The V gene is TRBV15, the J gene TRBJ1-1, with D maybe TRBD1 (5 bases). Trimming removed 6 bases at V and 5 bases at J, with 13 bases between. Germline CDR1 and CDR2: LNHNV and YYDKDF (reference sequence). This CDR3 has 13 residues. This CDR3 reads CATSAVQGTEAFF. CDR3 bases: TGTGCCACCAGTGCAGTGCAGGGTACTGAAGCTTTCTTT. Drawing the rest from reference TRBV15 and TRBJ1-1, the complete variable domain is DAMVIQNPRYQVTQFGKPVTLSCSQTLNHNVMYWYQQKSSQAPKLLFHYYDKDFNNEADTPDNFQSRRPNTSFCFLDIRSPGLGDTAMYLCATSAVQGTEAFFGQGTRLTVV.

V is TRBV6-1 and J is TRBJ2-4, with 11 bases identical to TRBD2. The CDR3 has 14 residues. Germline V CDR1 and CDR2: MNHNS, SASEGT. Trimming at V came to 4 bases and at J to 9 bases, leaving 5 bases not matched to a gene. Here the CDR3 reads CASSGTSGGGIQYF. CDR3 DNA sequence: TGTGCCAGCAGTGGCACTAGCGGGGGCGGCATTCAGTACTTC.

The V call is TRBV11-3, the J call TRBJ2-1; a possible D gene is TRBD2 (6 bases). The CDR3 has 15 amino acids. CDR1 is SGHNT and CDR2 is YENEEA in the germline V gene. The germline V and J ends were trimmed by 3 bases and 6 bases, with 15 bases remaining between them. The CDR3 here is CASSLGGVGSNEQFF. The CDR3 DNA follows: TGTGCCAGCAGCTTGGGCGGGGTCGGTTCCAATGAGCAGTTCTTC.

V usage is TRBV5-1 and J usage is TRBJ2-5; perhaps D is TRBD1 or TRBD2 (6 bases each). The germline V and J ends were trimmed by 5 bases and 5 bases, with 16 bases remaining between them. The CDR3 is made up of 14 amino acids. Germline CDR1 reads SGHRS; CDR2 reads YFSETQ. The CDR3: CASRSHLGGETQYF. Written as DNA, the CDR3 is TGCGCCAGCAGATCCCACTTAGGGGGGGAGACCCAGTACTTC.

The sample holds one count of this clone. The gene calls are TRBV19 and TRBJ2-3, with D possibly TRBD2 on 5 matching bases. The CDR3 has 15 amino acids. V gave up 3 bases and J gave up 1 base, with 11 bases separating them. Germline loops: CDR1 LNHDA, CDR2 SQIVND (reference sequence). CDR3 nucleotides: TGTGCCAGTAGTATCGCTCTCGGGGGCACAGATACGCAGTATTTT. Its translation: CASSIALGGTDTQYF.

The chain links TRBV28 to TRBJ1-1; 7 bases fit TRBD1. The CDR3 length is 14 residues. CDR1 is MDHEN and CDR2 is SYDVKM in the germline V gene. Germline trimming cut 5 bases from V and 5 bases from J; bases unmatched to any gene: 8. The DNA for the CDR3 is TGTGCCAGCAGTGTAACAGGGGCGGGAACTGAAGCTTTCTTT. Protein product: CASSVTGAGTEAFF.

The rearrangement uses TRBV5-4 and TRBJ2-3, with unresolved D. Trimming stripped 0 bases from V and 6 bases from J, with 8 bases between. This CDR3 spans 13 amino acids. The germline V gene has CDR1 SGHNT and CDR2 YYREEE (reference sequence). CDR3 coding DNA: TGTGCCAGCAGCTTGGGCGACTCCGATACGCAGTATTTT. Its translation: CASSLGDSDTQYF.

The chain recombines TRBV10-1 with TRBJ1-6; 11 bases are shared with TRBD1. The trim removed 7 bases at V and 8 bases at J, leaving 1 base unmatched. The CDR3 totals 13 residues. From germline, CDR1 is WNHNN and CDR2 SYGVQD (reference sequence). The CDR3, as DNA: TGCGCCAGCAAGGGACAGGGGGATTCACCCCTCCACTTT. The encoded protein is CASKGQGDSPLHF.

CDR3 sequence reads: CASSFRPGTLSYNEQFF. CDR3 coding DNA: TGTGCCAGCAGCTTCCGACCGGGGACCCTCTCCTACAATGAGCAGTTCTTC. The chain uses TRBV7-2 and TRBJ2-1; the D gene could be TRBD1 or TRBD2 (5 bases each). Trimming took off 3 bases at V and 0 bases at J, with 15 bases between the two ends. This CDR3 spans 17 amino acids. Germline-derived CDR1 and CDR2 are SGHTA and FQGNSA.

The chain recombines TRBV30 with TRBJ1-5, with 10 bases identical to TRBD1. The CDR3 has 13 amino acids. CDR1 is GTSNPN, CDR2 SVGIG, per germline (reference sequence). After removal of 5 bases from V and 6 bases from J, the junction contained 4 bases not matched to a gene. As DNA, the CDR3 is TGTGCCTGGCAGGACAGGGGGGGTCAGCCCCAGCATTTT. It is translated as CAWQDRGGQPQHF.

V gene TRBV14 combines with J gene TRBJ2-4; a weak D match, TRBD2 (5 bases). CDR1 SGHDN and CDR2 FVKESK come from the germline V gene. Deletions cut 4 bases from V and 6 bases from J, with 19 bases between. The CDR3 spans 16 residues. CDR3 sequence: CASSLMGRGLGNIQYF. The DNA for the CDR3 is TGTGCCAGCAGCCTCATGGGGAGAGGGCTTGGAAACATTCAGTACTTC. Full variable domain (outside the CDR3, taken from reference TRBV14 and TRBJ2-4): EAGVTQFPSHSVIEKGQTVTLRCDPISGHDNLYWYRRVMGKEIKFLLHFVKESKQDESGMPNNRFLAERTGGTYSTLKVQPAELEDSGVYFCASSLMGRGLGNIQYFGAGTRLSVL.

This clone came up many times. This chain connects TRBV27 to TRBJ1-5; TRBD1 is a possible D gene (5 bases). Trimming took 2 bases from V and 1 from J, leaving 9 bases between them. The CDR3 loop spans 15 amino acids. The germline V gene encodes CDR1 MNHEY and CDR2 SMNVEV (reference sequence). CDR3 sequence: CASSLVWGSNQPQHF. CDR3 DNA: TGTGCCAGCAGTTTAGTGTGGGGGAGCAATCAGCCCCAGCATTTT.

The chain employs TRBV19 and TRBJ2-7, with D perhaps being TRBD1 or TRBD2 (5 bases each). Per the germline V gene, CDR1 is LNHDA and CDR2 is SQIVND (reference sequence). The CDR3 contains 14 residues. V shed 5 bases and J shed 5 bases, with 16 bases lying between them. For the CDR3, the DNA is TGTGCCAGTAGTGGGGGTCCAATCCTTGACGAGCAGTACTTC. Translation gives CASSGGPILDEQYF. Variable domain in full (rest from reference TRBV19 and TRBJ2-7): DGGITQSPKYLFRKEGQNVTLSCEQNLNHDAMYWYRQDPGQGLRLIYYSQIVNDFQKGDIAEGYSVSREKKESFPLTVTSAQKNPTAFYLCASSGGPILDEQYFGPGTRLTVT.

The chain combines TRBV6-1 with TRBJ1-2; D possibly corresponds to TRBD1 (5 bases). Germline values: CDR1 MNHNS, CDR2 SASEGT. The V end lost 2 bases, the J end lost 0 bases, and 10 bases lay between the germline ends. The CDR3 length is 15 residues. The CDR3 reads CASSEQQAANYGYTF. Here the CDR3 DNA reads TGTGCCAGCAGTGAACAACAGGCAGCTAACTATGGCTACACCTTC.

The V call is TRBV10-3, the J call TRBJ2-1; D might be TRBD2 (7 bases). The CDR3 has 20 residues. Germline lookup yields CDR1 ENHRY and CDR2 SYGVKD. Trimming stripped 4 bases from V and 9 bases from J, with 34 bases between. The CDR3 loop reads CAISGPGSQAGTNRDSEQFF. The CDR3 coding sequence is TGTGCCATCAGTGGTCCAGGGTCCCAAGCGGGGACAAATCGAGATAGTGAGCAGTTCTTC.

This chain joins TRBV5-1 and TRBJ1-4; 7 nucleotides align to TRBD1. Germline V gives CDR1 SGHRS, CDR2 YFSETQ. The CDR3 runs to 17 residues. The V segment lost 2 bases and the J segment 3 bases; nucleotides outside the gene matches: 10. The CDR3 loop reads CASSLNPPGTANEKLFF. Here the CDR3 DNA reads TGCGCCAGCAGCTTAAACCCTCCCGGGACAGCTAATGAAAAACTGTTTTTT.

The V gene is TRBV19, the J gene TRBJ2-2; D assignment may be TRBD1 or TRBD2 (6 bases each). With 7 bases removed from V and 1 base from J, the gap between germline ends came to 13 bases. Germline V gene lookup returns CDR1 LNHDA and CDR2 SQIVND (reference sequence). There are 15 residues in the CDR3. CDR3 region: CASNAGTRNTGELFF. The CDR3 DNA reads TGTGCCAGTAATGCGGGGACACGGAACACCGGGGAGCTGTTTTTT.

The rearrangement joins TRBV6-5 to TRBJ2-1; tentative D call: TRBD1 (6 bases). Germline V gene lookup returns CDR1 MNHEY and CDR2 SVGAGI. The V and J ends lost 6 bases and 13 bases respectively, with 22 bases between them. There are 14 residues in the CDR3. The CDR3 loop is CASRTEKRDTTQFF. The CDR3 DNA is TGTGCCAGCAGGACCGAGAAACGGGACACTACTCAGTTCTTC.

The chain carries TRBV6-5 and TRBJ1-6, with D perhaps TRBD1 (6 bases). The CDR3 runs 14 residues. From germline, CDR1 is MNHEY and CDR2 SVGAGI. The V and J ends lost 5 bases and 7 bases respectively, with 12 bases between them. CDR3 residues: CASSHRERNSPLHF. DNA of the CDR3: TGTGCCAGCAGTCACAGGGAAAGGAATTCACCCCTCCACTTT.